This TCR beta chain was recorded in a study of cytomegalovirus exposure and HLA in healthy donors. Findings and limits, study-wide: The finding came from a later analysis; first-cohort TCR clusters tended to co-occur in the 90 to 150 validation repertoires. Among TCR beta chains, those listed as cytomegalovirus-associated numbered over 150. With high specificity and sensitivity, the classifier reportedly diagnosed cytomegalovirus status.

With respect to this clone: What it recognizes is unknown.

Per the germline V gene, CDR1 is MNHEY and CDR2 is SVGAGI. The CDR3 covers 14 residues. The V segment lost 5 bases and the J segment 2 bases; nucleotides outside the gene matches: 5. TCRdb's table, derived via immunoSEQ multiplex PCR, lists solely in-frame clones and lacks some. The table has under 75,000 clones, approximately 95% seen once. Sample: PBMCs. This chain connects TRBV6-5 to TRBJ1-1; 7 bases fit TRBD1. This clonotype was sampled from a woman under 30 in good health and CMV-seropositive. The CDR3 nucleotides read TGTGCCAGCAGTGCGACAGGGACCAACACTGAAGCTTTCTTT. It is translated as CASSATGTNTEAFF.